These 22 T cell receptor beta chains originate from one sample sequenced in a study of blood T cell repertoires in COVID-19. Generated by immunoSEQ multiplex PCR, the TCRdb table keeps only in-frame clones and is missing some. Among under 250,000 clones listed, roughly 80% were seen once. Material for sequencing was PBMCs or T cells enriched from blood (not recorded which). These receptor sequences come from a woman aged 35 to 49 with acute COVID-19.

V gene TRBV19 combines with J gene TRBJ2-3, with 8 bases that match TRBD2. CDR1 and CDR2 (germline): LNHDA, SQIVND (reference sequence). This CDR3 has 16 amino acids. The junction had 10 bases not matched to a gene; V was cut back by 5 bases and J by 3 bases. The CDR3 nucleotides are TGTGCCAGTAGTCCGTCGGCGGGGGGTTCGACAGATACGCAGTATTTT. Translation gives CASSPSAGGSTDTQYF. Combining the CDR3 with reference TRBV19 and TRBJ2-3 gives the whole variable domain DGGITQSPKYLFRKEGQNVTLSCEQNLNHDAMYWYRQDPGQGLRLIYYSQIVNDFQKGDIAEGYSVSREKKESFPLTVTSAQKNPTAFYLCASSPSAGGSTDTQYFGPGTRLTVL.

The chain couples TRBV10-2 to TRBJ1-2; 9 positions agree with TRBD1. The CDR3 runs to 14 residues. V shed 7 bases and J 6 bases; nucleotides not matched to a gene: 9. The germline V gene encodes CDR1 WSHSY and CDR2 SAAADI. The CDR3 coding sequence is TGCGCCAGCATGAGGGAAGGGACAGGGAATGGCTACACCTTC. Translating it yields CASMREGTGNGYTF.

This chain joins TRBV21-1 and TRBJ2-1; no check of the table's D call, TRBD2, against the DNA was made. TRBV21-1 has pseudogene status. This CDR3 comprises 13 residues. CDR3 in amino acids: CATRGGEGNEQFF. CDR3 DNA: TGTGCCACCCGGGGGGGCGAAGGCAATGAGCAGTTCTTC.

The rearrangement uses TRBV6-5 and TRBJ2-7; D not certain. The CDR3 extends over 14 amino acids. With 0 bases removed from V and 0 bases from J, the gap between germline ends came to 6 bases. Germline CDR1 MNHEY, CDR2 SVGAGI. CDR3 sequence: CASSYSSSSYEQYF. For the CDR3, the DNA is TGTGCCAGCAGTTACTCGAGTAGCTCCTACGAGCAGTACTTC.

The rearrangement uses TRBV7-3 and TRBJ1-6; no definite D call. The CDR3 has 16 residues. Between the trimmed V and J ends, which lost 5 bases and 0 bases, there was a span of 11 bases. Germline CDR1 and CDR2: SGHTA and FQGTGA. DNA for the CDR3: TGTGCCAGCAGCCCCGCGGTGGGCTCCTATAATTCACCCCTCCACTTT. As protein: CASSPAVGSYNSPLHF.

This rearrangement joins TRBV4-2 to TRBJ2-3, with D possibly matching TRBD1 (6 bases). The CDR3 runs to 15 residues. Germline values: CDR1 LGHNA, CDR2 YNFKEQ. V was pared by 2 bases and J by 3 bases, with 12 bases between. The CDR3 protein is CASSQHQQGTDTQYF. The CDR3 DNA sequence: TGTGCCAGCAGCCAACACCAACAGGGAACAGATACGCAGTATTTT.

The chain links TRBV6-5 to TRBJ2-7, with D tentatively TRBD2 (7 bases). Between the trimmed V and J ends, which lost 2 bases and 4 bases, there was a span of 15 bases. Germline assignment: CDR1 MNHEY and CDR2 SVGAGI. This CDR3 is built from 15 residues. CDR3 residues: CASSYEWRGGYEQYF. CDR3 DNA sequence: TGTGCCAGCAGTTACGAGTGGAGGGGGGGGTACGAGCAGTACTTC.

The sample holds one count of this clone. This rearrangement joins TRBV19 to TRBJ1-2; D not resolved. Germline V CDR1 and CDR2: LNHDA, SQIVND (reference sequence). V was cut by 11 bases and J by 7 bases, with 17 bases left in between. The CDR3 covers 12 residues. The CDR3 spells CASATGRSGYTF. CDR3 coding DNA: TGTGCCTCAGCCACGGGAAGGTCTGGCTACACCTTC.

The genes are TRBV7-2 and TRBJ2-3; 8 nucleotides align to TRBD2. V dropped 7 bases and J dropped 1; count of bases not matched to a gene: 7. Germline V gene data show CDR1 as SGHTA and CDR2 as FQGNSA. This CDR3 comprises 15 residues. Here the CDR3 reads CASTSGGYRTDTQYF. Here the CDR3 DNA reads TGTGCCAGCACCTCGGGGGGGTACCGCACAGATACGCAGTATTTT.

The chain recombines TRBV6-5 with TRBJ1-2; 7 nucleotides agree with TRBD1. The CDR3 sequence is 13 residues long. In germline, CDR1 is MNHEY, CDR2 SVGAGI. The V gene end was trimmed by 0 bases and the J gene end by 9 bases; junction bases not matched to a gene: 4. CDR3 sequence: CASSYSNRGRYTF. The CDR3 region has the DNA TGTGCCAGCAGTTACTCGAACAGGGGTCGCTACACCTTC.

The rearrangement uses TRBV6-4 and TRBJ2-1; 8 nucleotides align to TRBD1. The CDR3 length is 15 residues. V dropped 4 bases and J dropped 4; count of bases not matched to a gene: 6. Germline assignment: CDR1 MRHNA and CDR2 SNTAGT. In DNA, the CDR3 is TGTGCCAGCAGTGCTGGGACAGGAACTTACAATGAGCAGTTCTTC. It codes for CASSAGTGTYNEQFF.

This chain connects TRBV7-2 to TRBJ1-4, with 7 bases aligning to TRBD1. The germline V gene encodes CDR1 SGHTA and CDR2 FQGNSA. The CDR3 covers 15 residues. V dropped 3 bases and J dropped 7; count of bases not matched to a gene: 8. The CDR3 sequence is CASSLLGRGVEKLFF. In DNA, the CDR3 is TGTGCCAGCAGCTTGTTGGGCAGGGGGGTTGAAAAACTGTTTTTT.

The genes are TRBV5-6 and TRBJ2-3, with D perhaps TRBD2 (5 bases). The germline gives CDR1 SGHDT, CDR2 YYEEEE. V shed 4 bases and J shed 2 bases, with 11 bases lying between them. This CDR3 comprises 14 residues. Here the CDR3 reads CASSEGLDTDTQYF. CDR3 bases: TGTGCCAGCAGCGAAGGACTTGACACAGATACGCAGTATTTT.

V is TRBV30 and J is TRBJ1-1; 7 bases match TRBD1. The CDR3 runs 13 residues. The V and J ends lost 2 bases and 1 base, in that order; junction bases with no gene match: 1. The germline CDR1 and CDR2 sequences are GTSNPN and SVGIG (reference sequence). CDR3 nucleotides: TGTGCCTGGAGTAGACAGGGGAACACTGAAGCTTTCTTT. It encodes CAWSRQGNTEAFF. The whole variable domain, remainder taken from reference TRBV30 and TRBJ1-1, is SQTIHQWPATLVQPVGSPLSLECTVEGTSNPNLYWYRQAAGRGLQLLFYSVGIGQISSEVPQNLSASRPQDRQFILSSKKLLLSDSGFYLCAWSRQGNTEAFFGQGTRLTVV.

This clone was detected only once. The chain is built from TRBV25-1 and TRBJ2-3; D may be TRBD2 (7 bases). V was cut by 6 bases and J by 4 bases, with 23 bases left in between. Germline V CDR1 and CDR2: MGHDK, SYGVNS. The CDR3 totals 17 residues. CDR3 sequence: CASSPTLFGGLADTQYF. The CDR3 nucleotides read TGTGCCAGCAGCCCCACGCTCTTCGGGGGGCTGGCAGATACGCAGTATTTT.

The chain employs TRBV7-9 and TRBJ1-1; TRBD1 is a possible D gene (6 bases). The germline V gene encodes CDR1 SEHNR and CDR2 FQNEAQ (reference sequence). CDR3 length equals 16 residues. V lost 1 base, J lost 0 bases, and 12 bases lay in between. CDR3 in amino acids: CASSLVGAIMNTEAFF. The DNA for the CDR3 is TGTGCCAGCAGCTTAGTGGGGGCCATCATGAACACTGAAGCTTTCTTT.

CDR3 in DNA: TGTGCCAGCAGTGAGCCGGGACAGGGGTTGAGTGGCTACACCTTC. This sequence encodes CASSEPGQGLSGYTF. J is TRBJ1-2 and V is TRBV2; 10 bases map to TRBD1. From germline, CDR1 is SNHLY and CDR2 FYNNEI. The CDR3 runs 15 residues. V trimming: 3 bases; J trimming: 7 bases; junction bases outside the gene matches: 8.

This chain links TRBV3-1 (or the pseudogene TRBV3-2) with TRBJ2-2; 10 nucleotides match TRBD2. V lost 0 bases to trimming and J lost 7 bases; unmatched junction nucleotides: 14. The CDR3 is 19 amino acids. Germline V gives CDR1 LGHDT, CDR2 YNNKEL (reference sequence). CDR3 in amino acids: CASSQDLGLLAGENGELFF. In nucleotides, the CDR3 is TGTGCCAGCAGCCAAGATCTCGGGTTGCTAGCGGGAGAAAACGGGGAGCTGTTTTTT.

The genes are TRBV4-3 and TRBJ2-7, with a tentative D call TRBD1 (8 bases). V lost 4 bases, J lost 7 bases, and 17 bases lay in between. CDR3 size: 14 residues. The V gene's germline CDR1 is LGHNA and CDR2 YSLEER. CDR3 loop: CASSPKGQGGEQYF. CDR3 in DNA: TGCGCCAGCAGCCCTAAAGGACAGGGAGGGGAGCAGTACTTC.

The chain joins TRBV7-9 to TRBJ1-4; D gene ambiguous. The ends were cut back, 1 base at V and 5 bases at J, with 11 bases in the middle. Germline lookup yields CDR1 SEHNR and CDR2 FQNEAQ (reference sequence). This CDR3 region has 15 residues. CDR3 DNA sequence: TGTGCCAGCAGCTTAGATTCCGGGTTAAATGAAAAACTGTTTTTT. It yields the protein CASSLDSGLNEKLFF.

The chain joins TRBV6-5 to TRBJ2-3, with 7 bases that match TRBD1. Germline CDR1 MNHEY, CDR2 SVGAGI. This CDR3 is built from 13 residues. J lost 11 bases, V lost 5 bases, and 10 bases had no gene match. This CDR3 is CASSTTGEFGQYF. The DNA for the CDR3 is TGTGCCAGCAGTACCACAGGGGAGTTTGGGCAGTATTTT.

The chain combines TRBV7-6 with TRBJ2-5, with D hard to call. Germline CDR1 SGHVS, CDR2 FNYEAQ. V was trimmed by 3 bases and J by 1 base, leaving 9 bases between them. CDR3 length: 14 amino acids. The CDR3 nucleotides are TGTGCCAGCAGCTTTCAACAGACCCAAGAGACCCAGTACTTC. It specifies CASSFQQTQETQYF.